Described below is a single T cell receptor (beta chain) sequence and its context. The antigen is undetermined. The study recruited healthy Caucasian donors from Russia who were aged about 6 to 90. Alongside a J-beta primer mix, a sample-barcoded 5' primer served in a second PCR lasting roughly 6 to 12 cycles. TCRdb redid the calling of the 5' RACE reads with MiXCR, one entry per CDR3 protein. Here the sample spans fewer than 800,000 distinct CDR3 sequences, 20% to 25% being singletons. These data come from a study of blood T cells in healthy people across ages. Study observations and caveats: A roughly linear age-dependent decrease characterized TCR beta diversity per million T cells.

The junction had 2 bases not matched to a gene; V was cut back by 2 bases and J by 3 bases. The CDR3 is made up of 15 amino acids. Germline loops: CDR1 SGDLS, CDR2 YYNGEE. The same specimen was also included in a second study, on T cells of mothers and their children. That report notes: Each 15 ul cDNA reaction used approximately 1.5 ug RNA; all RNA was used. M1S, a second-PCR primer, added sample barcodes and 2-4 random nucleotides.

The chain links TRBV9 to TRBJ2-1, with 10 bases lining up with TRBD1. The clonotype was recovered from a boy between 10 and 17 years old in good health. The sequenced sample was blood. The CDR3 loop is CASSVWDRGYNEQFF. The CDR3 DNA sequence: TGTGCCAGCAGCGTCTGGGACAGGGGCTACAATGAGCAGTTCTTC.